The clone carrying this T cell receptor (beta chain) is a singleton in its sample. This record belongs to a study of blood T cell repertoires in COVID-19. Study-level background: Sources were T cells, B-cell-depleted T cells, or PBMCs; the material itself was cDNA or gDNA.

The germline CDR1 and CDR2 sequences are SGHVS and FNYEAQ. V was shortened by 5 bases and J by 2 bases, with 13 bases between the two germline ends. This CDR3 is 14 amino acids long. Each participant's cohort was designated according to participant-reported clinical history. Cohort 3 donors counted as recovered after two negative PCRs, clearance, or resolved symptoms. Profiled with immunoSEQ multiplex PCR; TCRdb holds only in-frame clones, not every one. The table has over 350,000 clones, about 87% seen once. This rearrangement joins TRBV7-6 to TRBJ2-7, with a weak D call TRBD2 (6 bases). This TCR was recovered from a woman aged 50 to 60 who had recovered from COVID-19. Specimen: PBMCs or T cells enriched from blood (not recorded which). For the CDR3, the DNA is TGTGCCAGCAGCCCCGGGGGAGCACCCTACGAGCAGTACTTC. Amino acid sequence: CASSPGGAPYEQYF. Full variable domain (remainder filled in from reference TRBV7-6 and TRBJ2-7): GAGVSQSPRYKVTKRGQDVALRCDPISGHVSLYWYRQALGQGPEFLTYFNYEAQQDKSGLPNDRFSAERPEGSISTLTIQRTEQRDSAMYRCASSPGGAPYEQYFGPGTRLTVT.